Below, 18 T cell receptor beta chains from the same sample are listed, as sequenced in a study of CD8 T cells in Susac syndrome. A quantity of roughly 0.5 to 1 ug RNA underwent reverse transcription using random hexamers. MiXCR, applied by TCRdb to the immunoSEQ multiplex PCR reads, yields one record per CDR3 protein. The sample has fewer than 300,000 distinct CDR3 sequences, 80% to 90% seen once; the top ten hold around 0.11%. The sequenced sample was CD8+ T cells from PBMCs. The receptor source for this set is a human donor with multiple sclerosis.

The gene calls are TRBV9 and TRBJ2-2, with D hard to call. The CDR3 has 13 amino acids. The germline CDR1 and CDR2 sequences are SGDLS and YYNGEE. V shed 2 bases and J shed 5 bases, with 7 bases lying between them. CDR3 bases: TGTGCCAGCAGCGTTGGGTGGACCGGGGAGCTGTTTTTT. Protein product: CASSVGWTGELFF.

This chain joins TRBV5-4 and TRBJ1-2; TRBD1 is a possible D gene (5 bases). V was cut by 0 bases and J by 2 bases, with 14 bases left in between. Germline CDR1 and CDR2: SGHNT and YYREEE (reference sequence). This CDR3 contains 16 residues. CDR3 DNA: TGTGCCAGCAGCTTGGGGTTCGGGGCAGCGAACTATGGCTACACCTTC. Translating gives CASSLGFGAANYGYTF.

The chain recombines TRBV7-9 with TRBJ2-7; TRBD1 matches 7 bases. The germline V gene has CDR1 SEHNR and CDR2 FQNEAQ (reference sequence). V shed 0 bases, J shed 5 bases, and the junction held 10 bases outside the gene matches. This CDR3 has 16 amino acids. Here the CDR3 reads CASSLALRGLLNEQYF. For the CDR3, the DNA is TGTGCCAGCAGCTTAGCGTTAAGGGGGCTGTTAAACGAGCAGTACTTC.

The chain has TRBV10-3 and TRBJ2-7, with 11 nucleotides matching TRBD2. Germline V gives CDR1 ENHRY, CDR2 SYGVKD. The CDR3 is 15 amino acids. V lost 4 bases, J lost 4 bases, and 6 bases stayed unmatched. CDR3 amino acids: CAISGRGTSGYEQYF. The CDR3 nucleotides read TGTGCCATCAGTGGGAGGGGGACTAGCGGATACGAGCAGTACTTC.

CDR3 DNA: TGTGCCAGCAGTCCGTCCTCCGAGAGGGGTAGCTATGGCTACACCTTC. Protein: CASSPSSERGSYGYTF. The chain uses TRBV6-1 and TRBJ1-2, with a tentative D call TRBD1 (5 bases). Germline V gene lookup returns CDR1 MNHNS and CDR2 SASEGT. CDR3 size: 16 residues. The germline V and J ends were trimmed by 5 bases and 4 bases, with 20 bases remaining between them.

The V call is TRBV7-9, the J call TRBJ1-5; TRBD1 might be the D (6 bases). V lost 5 bases and J 3 bases, leaving 14 bases between the germline ends. This CDR3 is built from 15 residues. Germline CDR1 is SEHNR and CDR2 is FQNEAQ (reference sequence). The CDR3 DNA is TGTGCCAGCAGCGGTGAAGGGACAACCAATCAGCCCCAGCATTTT. Translated: CASSGEGTTNQPQHF.

The chain uses TRBV25-1 and TRBJ2-5; 8 bases are a match to TRBD1. The V gene's germline CDR1 is MGHDK and CDR2 SYGVNS. The CDR3 has 14 residues. The V gene end was trimmed by 3 bases and the J gene end by 3 bases; junction bases not matched to a gene: 3. In nucleotides, the CDR3 is TGTGCCAGCAGTGAGACAGGGGTAGAAGAGACCCAGTACTTC. Translated, it gives CASSETGVEETQYF.

The J gene is TRBJ2-1, the V gene TRBV15; 7 positions match TRBD1. Germline CDR1 reads LNHNV; CDR2 reads YYDKDF (reference sequence). CDR3 size: 16 residues. V was pared by 5 bases and J by 7 bases, with 14 bases of the junction left unmatched. CDR3 sequence reads: CATSGASLQGSNEQFF. The CDR3 DNA follows: TGTGCCACCAGCGGCGCCAGTCTACAGGGGTCGAATGAGCAGTTCTTC.

The V and J genes are TRBV4-2 and TRBJ2-7; D ambiguous. Trimming cost V 0 bases and J 3 bases, with 12 bases left between them. The CDR3 length is 15 residues. Germline CDR1 is LGHNA and CDR2 is YNFKEQ. CDR3 DNA sequence: TGTGCCAGCAGCCAAGATCGAGGAACGAGCTACGAGCAGTACTTC. This sequence encodes CASSQDRGTSYEQYF.

The chain has TRBV9 and TRBJ2-3, with a weak D call TRBD2 (5 bases). The V gene's germline CDR1 is SGDLS and CDR2 YYNGEE. This CDR3 spans 16 amino acids. With 0 bases removed from V and 7 bases from J, the gap between germline ends came to 18 bases. The CDR3 bases are TGTGCCAGCAGCGTAGGTCAAGCGGCCCGTGTCCATACGCAGTATTTT. It translates to CASSVGQAARVHTQYF.

The rearrangement links TRBV4-1 to TRBJ1-1; D gene uncertain. Deletions cut 1 base from V and 13 bases from J, with 10 bases between. Germline V gene lookup returns CDR1 MGHRA and CDR2 YSYEKL. CDR3 size: 11 residues. The CDR3 here is CASSQAQRRFF. In nucleotides, the CDR3 is TGCGCCAGCAGCCAAGCACAACGACGTTTCTTT.

The V and J genes are TRBV7-9 and TRBJ2-7, with a possible D match to TRBD2 (5 bases). Trimming took 2 bases from V and 4 from J, leaving 12 bases between them. This CDR3 comprises 14 residues. Per the germline V gene, CDR1 is SEHNR and CDR2 is FQNEAQ (reference sequence). CDR3 loop: CASSLSGGEYEQYF. The CDR3 nucleotides are TGTGCCAGCAGCTTATCAGGAGGAGAGTACGAGCAGTACTTC.

This clonotype has a single count. The chain links TRBV12-5 to TRBJ1-1, with D possibly being TRBD1 (5 bases). The V gene's germline CDR1 is LGHNT and CDR2 FRNRAP. Trimming left V 6 bases short and J 1 base short, with 12 bases between. The CDR3 extends over 14 amino acids. The CDR3 nucleotides are TGTGCTAGTGGGGGACGGGAGGGGAACACTGAAGCTTTCTTT. Translation: CASGGREGNTEAFF.

The chain carries TRBV6-5 and TRBJ2-5; no firm D call. V dropped 6 bases and J dropped 3 bases, with 11 bases sitting between them. The CDR3 sequence is 13 residues long. Germline lookup yields CDR1 MNHEY and CDR2 SVGAGI. The CDR3 sequence: CASSLDEEETQYF. DNA of the CDR3: TGTGCCAGCAGCCTTGATGAGGAAGAGACCCAGTACTTC.

This clonotype was seen a single time. The rearrangement joins TRBV5-6 to TRBJ2-1, with TRBD2 matching 15 bases. Germline V gives CDR1 SGHDT, CDR2 YYEEEE. Unmatched junction bases numbered 4, after V lost 4 bases and J lost 8 bases. This CDR3 comprises 15 residues. The CDR3 region is CASSGLAGGPYEQFF. CDR3 DNA: TGTGCCAGCAGCGGACTAGCGGGAGGGCCGTATGAGCAGTTCTTC. Based on the CDR3 plus reference TRBV5-6 and TRBJ2-1, the full variable domain is DAGVTQSPTHLIKTRGQQVTLRCSPKSGHDTVSWYQQALGQGPQFIFQYYEEEERQRGNFPDRFSGHQFPNYSSELNVNALLLGDSALYLCASSGLAGGPYEQFFGPGTRLTVL.

The genes are TRBV11-2 and TRBJ2-1, with 8 bases fitting TRBD2. Germline V gene data show CDR1 as SGHAT and CDR2 as FQNNGV. J gave up 5 bases and V 4 bases, and 4 bases lay outside the gene matches. This CDR3 region has 14 residues. The CDR3 DNA follows: TGTGCCAGCAGCTCCACGGGGGGGCACAATGAGCAGTTCTTC. Its protein is CASSSTGGHNEQFF.

The genes are TRBV6-5 and TRBJ2-3; 9 bases fit TRBD1. Germline-derived CDR1 and CDR2 are MNHEY and SVGAGI. J lost 5 bases, V lost 7 bases, and 10 bases had no gene match. There are 15 residues in the CDR3. The CDR3 loop is CASTDRGSNRDTQYF. The CDR3 DNA follows: TGTGCCAGCACGGACAGGGGCAGTAACCGAGATACGCAGTATTTT.

The J gene is TRBJ1-6, the V gene TRBV13; D may be TRBD1 (5 bases). V lost 3 bases, J lost 0 bases, and 12 bases lay in between. CDR1 is PRHDT and CDR2 is FYEKMQ in the germline V gene (reference sequence). This CDR3 contains 17 residues. The DNA of the CDR3 is TGTGCCAGCAGCTTGGGACTTCCGAGCTCCTATAATTCACCCCTCCACTTT. It specifies CASSLGLPSSYNSPLHF.